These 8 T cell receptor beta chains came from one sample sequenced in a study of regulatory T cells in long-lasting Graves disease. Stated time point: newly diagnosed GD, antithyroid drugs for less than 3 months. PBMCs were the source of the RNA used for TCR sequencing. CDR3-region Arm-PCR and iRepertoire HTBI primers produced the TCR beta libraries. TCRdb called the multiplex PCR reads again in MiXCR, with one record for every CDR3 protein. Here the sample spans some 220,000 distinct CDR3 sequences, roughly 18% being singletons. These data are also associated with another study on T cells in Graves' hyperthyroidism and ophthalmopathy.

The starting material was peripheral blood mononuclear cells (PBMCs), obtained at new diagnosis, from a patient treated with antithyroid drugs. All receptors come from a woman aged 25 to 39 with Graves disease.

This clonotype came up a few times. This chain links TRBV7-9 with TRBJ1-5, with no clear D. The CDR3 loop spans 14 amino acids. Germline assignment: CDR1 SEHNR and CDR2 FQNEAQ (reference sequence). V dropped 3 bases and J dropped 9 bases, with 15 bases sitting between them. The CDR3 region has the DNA TGTGCCAGCAGCTTTTCCACAGATGGACGGCCCCAGCATTTT. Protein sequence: CASSFSTDGRPQHF.

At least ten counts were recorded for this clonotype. CDR3 loop: CASSYPRGGVRDTQYF. The CDR3 coding sequence is TGTGCCAGCAGCTACCCCCGTGGGGGGGTGAGAGATACGCAGTATTTT. This chain uses TRBV7-2 with TRBJ2-3, with 7 bases lining up with TRBD2. V was pared by 4 bases and J by 5 bases, with 12 bases of the junction left unmatched. The CDR3 is made up of 16 amino acids. Germline CDR1 and CDR2: SGHTA and FQGNSA.

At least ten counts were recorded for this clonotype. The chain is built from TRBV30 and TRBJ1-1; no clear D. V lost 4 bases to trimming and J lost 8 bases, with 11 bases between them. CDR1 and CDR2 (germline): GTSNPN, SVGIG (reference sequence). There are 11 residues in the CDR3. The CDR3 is CAWNKGKEAFF. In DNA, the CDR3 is TGTGCCTGGAATAAAGGGAAGGAAGCTTTCTTT.

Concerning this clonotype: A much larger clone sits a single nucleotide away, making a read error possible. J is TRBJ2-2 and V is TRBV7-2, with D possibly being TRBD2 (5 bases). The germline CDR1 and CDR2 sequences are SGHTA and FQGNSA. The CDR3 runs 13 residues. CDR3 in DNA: TGTGCCAGCAGCTCCCAATCCACCGGGGAGCGGTTTTTT. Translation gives CASSSQSTGERFF. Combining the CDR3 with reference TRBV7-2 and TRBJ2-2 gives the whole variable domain GAGVSQSPSNKVTEKGKDVELRCDPISGHTALYWYRQSLGQGLEFLIYFQGNSAPDKSGLPSDRFSAERTGGSVSTLTIQRTQQEDSAVYLCASSSQSTGERFFGEGSRLTVL.

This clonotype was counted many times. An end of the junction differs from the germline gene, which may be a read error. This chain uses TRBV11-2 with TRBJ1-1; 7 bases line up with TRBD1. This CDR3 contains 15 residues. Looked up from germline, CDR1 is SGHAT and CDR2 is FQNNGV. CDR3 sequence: CAGSLNGQVETEAFF. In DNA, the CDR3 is TGTGCCGGCAGCTTAAATGGACAGGTGGAGACTGAAGCTTTCTTT.

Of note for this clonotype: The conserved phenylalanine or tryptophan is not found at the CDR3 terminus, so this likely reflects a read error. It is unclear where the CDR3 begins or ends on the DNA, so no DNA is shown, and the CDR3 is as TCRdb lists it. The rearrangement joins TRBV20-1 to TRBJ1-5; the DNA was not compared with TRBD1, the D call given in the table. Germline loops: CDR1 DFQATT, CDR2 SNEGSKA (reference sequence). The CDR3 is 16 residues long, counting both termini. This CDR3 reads CSARTIGTGIDQPQLL.

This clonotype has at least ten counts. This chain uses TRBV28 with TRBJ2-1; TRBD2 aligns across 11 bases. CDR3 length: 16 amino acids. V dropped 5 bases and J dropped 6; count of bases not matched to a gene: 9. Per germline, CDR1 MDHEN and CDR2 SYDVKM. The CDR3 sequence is CASSPWTSGQSNEQFF. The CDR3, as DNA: TGTGCCAGCAGTCCCTGGACTAGCGGGCAGTCCAATGAGCAGTTCTTC.

Here the CDR3 DNA reads TGTGCCAGCACCACCAGCCAGGCACCAATCTCCTACGAGCAGTACTTC. It is translated as CASTTSQAPISYEQYF. The chain is built from TRBV6-1 and TRBJ2-7; no reliable D call. Per germline, CDR1 MNHNS and CDR2 SASEGT. There are 16 residues in the CDR3. V was trimmed by 7 bases and J by 0 bases, leaving 19 bases between them.